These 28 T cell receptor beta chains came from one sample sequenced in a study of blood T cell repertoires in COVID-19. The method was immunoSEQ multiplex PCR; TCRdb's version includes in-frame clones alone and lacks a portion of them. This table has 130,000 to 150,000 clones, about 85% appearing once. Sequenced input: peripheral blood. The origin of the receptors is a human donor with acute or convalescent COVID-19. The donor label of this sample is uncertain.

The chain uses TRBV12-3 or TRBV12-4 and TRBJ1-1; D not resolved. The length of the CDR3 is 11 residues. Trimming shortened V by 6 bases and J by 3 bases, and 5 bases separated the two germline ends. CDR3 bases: TGTGCCAGCAGCCCGGACACTGAAGCTTTCTTT. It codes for CASSPDTEAFF.

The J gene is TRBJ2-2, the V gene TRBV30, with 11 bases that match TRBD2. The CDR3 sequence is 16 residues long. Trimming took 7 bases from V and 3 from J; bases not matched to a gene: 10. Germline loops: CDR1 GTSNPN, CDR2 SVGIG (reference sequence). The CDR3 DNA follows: TGTGCCTCGATTCTAGCGGGGGGCTCCGACACCGGGGAGCTGTTTTTT. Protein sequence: CASILAGGSDTGELFF.

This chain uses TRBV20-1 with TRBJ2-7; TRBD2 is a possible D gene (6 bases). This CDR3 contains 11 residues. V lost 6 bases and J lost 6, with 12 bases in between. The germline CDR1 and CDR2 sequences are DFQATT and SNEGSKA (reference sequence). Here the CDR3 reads CSAGGVSEQYV. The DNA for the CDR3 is TGCAGTGCCGGCGGGGTCAGCGAGCAGTACGTC.

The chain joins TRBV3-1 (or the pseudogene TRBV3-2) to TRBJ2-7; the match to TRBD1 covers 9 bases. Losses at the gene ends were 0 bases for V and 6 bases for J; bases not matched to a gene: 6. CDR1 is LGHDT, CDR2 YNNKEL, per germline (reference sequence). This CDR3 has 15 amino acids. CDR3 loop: CASSQEPGQGSEQYF. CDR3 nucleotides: TGTGCCAGCAGCCAAGAACCGGGACAGGGCAGCGAGCAGTACTTC.

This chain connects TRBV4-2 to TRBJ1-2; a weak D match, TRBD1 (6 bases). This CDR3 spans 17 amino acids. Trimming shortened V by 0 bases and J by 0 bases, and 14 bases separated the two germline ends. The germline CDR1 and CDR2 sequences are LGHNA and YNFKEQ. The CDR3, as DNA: TGTGCCAGCAGCCAAGATAAGGAGACAGGTTCTAACTATGGCTACACCTTC. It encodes CASSQDKETGSNYGYTF.

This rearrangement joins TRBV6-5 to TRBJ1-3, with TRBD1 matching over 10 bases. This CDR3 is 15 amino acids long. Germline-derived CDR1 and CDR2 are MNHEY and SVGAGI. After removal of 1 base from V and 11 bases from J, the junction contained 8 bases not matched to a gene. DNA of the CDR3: TGTGCCAGCAGTTACTGGACAGGGGGGGTGAACGCCATATATTTT. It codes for CASSYWTGGVNAIYF.

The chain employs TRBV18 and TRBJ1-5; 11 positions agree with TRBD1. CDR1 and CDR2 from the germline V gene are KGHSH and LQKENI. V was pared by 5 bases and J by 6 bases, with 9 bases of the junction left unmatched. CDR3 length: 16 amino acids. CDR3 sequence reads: CASSTSGTGGGQPQHF. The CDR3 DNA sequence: TGTGCCAGCTCAACCTCCGGGACAGGGGGGGGTCAGCCCCAGCATTTT. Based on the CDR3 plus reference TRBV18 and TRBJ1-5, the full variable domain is NAGVMQNPRHLVRRRGQEARLRCSPMKGHSHVYWYRQLPEEGLKFMVYLQKENIIDESGMPKERFSAEFPKEGPSILRIQQVVRGDSAAYFCASSTSGTGGGQPQHFGDGTRLSIL.

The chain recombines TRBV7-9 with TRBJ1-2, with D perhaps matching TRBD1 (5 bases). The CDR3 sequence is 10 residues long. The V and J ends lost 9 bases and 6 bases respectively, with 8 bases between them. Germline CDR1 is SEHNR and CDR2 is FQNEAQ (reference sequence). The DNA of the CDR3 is TGTGCCAGTTGGGGGGATGGCTACACCTTC. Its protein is CASWGDGYTF.

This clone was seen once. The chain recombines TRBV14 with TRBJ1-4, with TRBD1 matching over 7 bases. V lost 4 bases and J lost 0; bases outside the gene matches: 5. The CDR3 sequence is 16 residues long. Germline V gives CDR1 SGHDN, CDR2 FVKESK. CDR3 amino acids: CASSPHRGATNEKLFF. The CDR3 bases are TGTGCCAGCAGCCCCCACAGGGGTGCAACTAATGAAAAACTGTTTTTT.

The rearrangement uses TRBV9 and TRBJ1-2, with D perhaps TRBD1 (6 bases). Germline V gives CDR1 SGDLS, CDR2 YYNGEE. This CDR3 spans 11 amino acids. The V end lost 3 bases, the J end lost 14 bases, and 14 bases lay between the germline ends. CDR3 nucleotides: TGTGCCAGCAGCGAGGGGGGAGGGAAAACCTTC. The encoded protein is CASSEGGGKTF.

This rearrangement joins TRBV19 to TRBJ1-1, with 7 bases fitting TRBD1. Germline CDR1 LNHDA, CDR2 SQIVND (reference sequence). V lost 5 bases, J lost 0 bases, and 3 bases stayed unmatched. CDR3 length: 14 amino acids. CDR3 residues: CASSAGQMNTEAFF. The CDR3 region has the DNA TGTGCCAGTAGTGCGGGACAGATGAACACTGAAGCTTTCTTT. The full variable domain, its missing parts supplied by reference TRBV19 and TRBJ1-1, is DGGITQSPKYLFRKEGQNVTLSCEQNLNHDAMYWYRQDPGQGLRLIYYSQIVNDFQKGDIAEGYSVSREKKESFPLTVTSAQKNPTAFYLCASSAGQMNTEAFFGQGTRLTVV.

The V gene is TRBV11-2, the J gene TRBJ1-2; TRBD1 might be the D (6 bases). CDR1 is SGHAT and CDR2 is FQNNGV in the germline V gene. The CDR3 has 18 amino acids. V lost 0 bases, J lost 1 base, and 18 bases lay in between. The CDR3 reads CASSLDTGIAGDNYGYTF. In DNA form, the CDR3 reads TGTGCCAGCAGCTTAGATACAGGGATAGCAGGGGATAACTATGGCTACACCTTC.

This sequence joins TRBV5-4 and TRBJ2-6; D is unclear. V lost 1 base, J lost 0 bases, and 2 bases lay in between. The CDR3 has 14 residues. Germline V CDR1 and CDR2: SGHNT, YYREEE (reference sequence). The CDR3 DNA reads TGTGCCAGCAGCTTGCTCTCTGGGGCCAACGTCCTGACTTTC. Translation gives CASSLLSGANVLTF.

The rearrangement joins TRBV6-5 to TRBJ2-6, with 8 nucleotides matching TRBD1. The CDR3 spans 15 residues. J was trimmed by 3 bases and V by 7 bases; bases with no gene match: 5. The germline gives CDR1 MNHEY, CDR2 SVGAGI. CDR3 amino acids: CASNQGANGANVLTF. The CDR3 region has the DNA TGTGCCAGCAACCAGGGGGCAAATGGGGCCAACGTCCTGACTTTC.

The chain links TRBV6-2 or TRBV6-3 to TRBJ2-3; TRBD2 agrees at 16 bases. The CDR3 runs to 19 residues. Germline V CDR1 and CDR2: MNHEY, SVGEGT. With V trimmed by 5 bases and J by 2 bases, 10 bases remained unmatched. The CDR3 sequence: CASSPFGTSGGAYTDTQYF. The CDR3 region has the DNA TGTGCCAGCAGTCCATTCGGGACTAGCGGGGGGGCCTACACAGATACGCAGTATTTT.

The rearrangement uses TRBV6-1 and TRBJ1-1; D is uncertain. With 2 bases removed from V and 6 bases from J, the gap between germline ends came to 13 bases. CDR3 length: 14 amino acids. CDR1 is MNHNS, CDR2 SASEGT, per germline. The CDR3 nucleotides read TGTGCCAGCAGTGAACGAATTGAGGGATCTGAAGCTTTCTTT. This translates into CASSERIEGSEAFF.

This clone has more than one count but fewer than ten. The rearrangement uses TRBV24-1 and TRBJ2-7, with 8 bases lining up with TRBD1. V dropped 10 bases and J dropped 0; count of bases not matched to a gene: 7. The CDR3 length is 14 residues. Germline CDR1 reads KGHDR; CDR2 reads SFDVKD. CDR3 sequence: CATTGDPPSYEQYV. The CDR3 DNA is TGTGCCACGACAGGGGATCCCCCCTCCTACGAGCAGTACGTC.

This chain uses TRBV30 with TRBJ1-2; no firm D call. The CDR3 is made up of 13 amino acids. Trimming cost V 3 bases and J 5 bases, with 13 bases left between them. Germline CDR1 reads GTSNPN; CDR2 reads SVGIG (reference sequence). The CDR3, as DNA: TGTGCCTGGAGGGCATGGGCAACGTATGGCTACACCTTC. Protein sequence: CAWRAWATYGYTF.

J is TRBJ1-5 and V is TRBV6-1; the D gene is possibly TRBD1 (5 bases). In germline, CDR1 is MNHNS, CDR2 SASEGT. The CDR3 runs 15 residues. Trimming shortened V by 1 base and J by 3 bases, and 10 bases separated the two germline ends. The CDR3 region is CASSEGQGPNQPQHF. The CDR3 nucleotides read TGTGCCAGCAGTGAAGGTCAGGGTCCCAATCAGCCCCAGCATTTT.

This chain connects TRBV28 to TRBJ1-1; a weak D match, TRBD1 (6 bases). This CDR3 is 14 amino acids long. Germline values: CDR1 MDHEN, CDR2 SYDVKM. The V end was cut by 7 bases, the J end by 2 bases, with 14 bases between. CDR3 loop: CASTIQGQNTEAFF. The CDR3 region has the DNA TGTGCCAGCACCATTCAGGGACAAAACACTGAAGCTTTCTTT.

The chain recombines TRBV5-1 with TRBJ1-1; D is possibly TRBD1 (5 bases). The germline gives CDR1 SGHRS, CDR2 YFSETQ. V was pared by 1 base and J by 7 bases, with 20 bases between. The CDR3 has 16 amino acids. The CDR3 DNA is TGCGCCAGCAGCTTGCGAGTGGTGGGAGGGGCGGATGAAGCTTTCTTT. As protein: CASSLRVVGGADEAFF.

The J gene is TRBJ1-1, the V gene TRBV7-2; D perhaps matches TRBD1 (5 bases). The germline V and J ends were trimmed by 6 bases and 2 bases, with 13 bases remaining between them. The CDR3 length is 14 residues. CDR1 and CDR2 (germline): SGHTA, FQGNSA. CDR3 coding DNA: TGTGCCAGCAGTCAACAACAGGTTAACACTGAAGCTTTCTTT. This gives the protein CASSQQQVNTEAFF.

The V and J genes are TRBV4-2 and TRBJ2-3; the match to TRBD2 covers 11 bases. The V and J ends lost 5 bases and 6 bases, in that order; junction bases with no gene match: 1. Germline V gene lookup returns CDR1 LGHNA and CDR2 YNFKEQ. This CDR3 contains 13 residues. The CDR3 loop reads CASSRTSGDTQYF. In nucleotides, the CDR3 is TGTGCCAGCAGCAGGACTAGCGGGGATACGCAGTATTTT.

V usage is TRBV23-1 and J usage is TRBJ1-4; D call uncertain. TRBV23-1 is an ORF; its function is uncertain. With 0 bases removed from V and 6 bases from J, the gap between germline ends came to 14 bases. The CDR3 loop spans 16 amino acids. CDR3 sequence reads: CASSQSEASEDEKLFF. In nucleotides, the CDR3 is TGCGCCAGCAGTCAATCCGAGGCCTCGGAGGATGAAAAACTGTTTTTT.

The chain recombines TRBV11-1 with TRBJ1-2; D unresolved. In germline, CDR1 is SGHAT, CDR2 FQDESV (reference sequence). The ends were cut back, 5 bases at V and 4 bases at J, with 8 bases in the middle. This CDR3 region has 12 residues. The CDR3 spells CASSPTGYGYTF. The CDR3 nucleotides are TGTGCCAGCAGCCCCACGGGCTATGGCTACACCTTC.

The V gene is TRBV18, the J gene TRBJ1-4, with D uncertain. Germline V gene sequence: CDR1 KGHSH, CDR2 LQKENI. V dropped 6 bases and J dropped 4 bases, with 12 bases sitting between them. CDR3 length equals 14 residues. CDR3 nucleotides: TGTGCCAGCTCGCCCGGGGTTAGTAATGAAAAACTGTTTTTT. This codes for CASSPGVSNEKLFF. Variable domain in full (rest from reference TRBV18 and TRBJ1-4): NAGVMQNPRHLVRRRGQEARLRCSPMKGHSHVYWYRQLPEEGLKFMVYLQKENIIDESGMPKERFSAEFPKEGPSILRIQQVVRGDSAAYFCASSPGVSNEKLFFGSGTQLSVL.

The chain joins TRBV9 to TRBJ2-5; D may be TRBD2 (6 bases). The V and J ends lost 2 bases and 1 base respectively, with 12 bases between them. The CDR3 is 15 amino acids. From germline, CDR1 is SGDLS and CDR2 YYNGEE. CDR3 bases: TGTGCCAGCAGCGTCGGAGGGGCAGGCCAAGAGACCCAGTACTTC. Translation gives CASSVGGAGQETQYF.

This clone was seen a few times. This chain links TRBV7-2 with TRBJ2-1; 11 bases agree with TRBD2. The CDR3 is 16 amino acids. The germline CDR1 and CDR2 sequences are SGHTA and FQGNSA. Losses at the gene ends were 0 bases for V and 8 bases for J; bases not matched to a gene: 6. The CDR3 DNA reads TGTGCCAGCAGCTTAGCCGGGGGGACTAGCGGCGATGAGCAGTTCTTC. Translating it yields CASSLAGGTSGDEQFF.